This T cell receptor beta chain was recorded in a study of T-cell reconstitution after alpha-beta-depleted transplantation in children (dated by TCRdb to the mid-2010s). Regarding the study in general: T-cell immune reconstitution after TCRalphabeta/CD19-depleted allogeneic hematopoietic cell transplantation in children was quantitatively tracked in the study by means of TCR repertoire profiling.

This clonotype was observed a handful of times. Its antigen specificity is not known. No clone much larger than this one lies a single base away; base qualities are absent. Trimming costs V 5 bases and J 0 bases, and their ends lie 9 bases apart. From the cysteine through the phenylalanine, the CDR3 covers 13 amino acids. The only DNA kept is the CDR3, 39 bases in frame from the first base. From the germline V gene, CDR1 is SQVTM and CDR2 is ANQGSEA. Library generation was performed with PCR. Sequencing took place on an Illumina HiSeq 2500. TCR library preparation used molecular barcoding, with unique molecular identifiers applied to normalize quantification of the TCRbeta repertoire. TCRdb redid the processing of the public reads, applying fastp at Q25 and MiXCR, and retained in-frame beta chains. Here each entry gathers all rows of one CDR3 protein and keeps the most common genes and DNA. This sample gives about a million distinct CDR3 sequences in total; roughly 29% of them show up just once. Of the sample, 28% is held by the ten largest clones.

Summary of the overall study and its limitations: The apparently early recovery of alphabetaT-cell counts about two months after transplant reportedly depended on only several hundred rapidly expanded clones that came from non-depleted graft cells. In some patients, the high TCRbeta diversity seen at day 60 was put down to recipient T cells and intrathymic progenitors that had survived conditioning. Hyperexpanded clone frequencies declined over subsequent months; after one year, T-cell counts and TCRbeta diversity were mostly attributed to newly produced T cells.

This specimen's treatment or condition label, interpreted: allogeneic hematopoietic cell transplantation with graft depleted of TCRalphabeta T cells and CD19 B cells. Transplant recipients were children who received TCRalphabeta/CD19-depleted allogeneic hematopoietic cell grafts. The sequenced sample was PBMCs, mostly from graft donor cells, obtained 360 days after TCRalphabeta/CD19-depleted stem cell transplant. The TCR comes from a boy younger than two who had a stem cell transplant for SCID, so the T cells may come from the graft donor. The rearrangement joined TRBV29-1 to TRBJ2-3, with no reliable assignment of the D segment. The bases are TGCAGCGTTACCAAGTTCAGCACAGATACGCAGTATTTT. Translated, this is CSVTKFSTDTQYF.